One sample yielded the 3 T cell receptor beta chains listed below, sequenced in a study of T cells after yellow fever vaccination. TCRdb itself ran the 5' RACE reads through MiXCR, one entry per CDR3 protein. The data hold some 300,000 distinct CDR3 sequences, with 8.7% observed a single time. The sample consisted of CD4+ T cells sorted from PBMCs, taken 5 days after the yellow fever booster vaccination. The origin of the receptors is a man younger than 35 who received the YFV17D yellow fever vaccine.

This clonotype was recorded a few times. This chain links TRBV27 with TRBJ2-1; a possible D gene is TRBD2 (6 bases). Germline lookup yields CDR1 MNHEY and CDR2 SMNVEV (reference sequence). V lost 4 bases, J lost 8 bases, and 18 bases lay in between. This CDR3 is 15 amino acids long. In DNA, the CDR3 is TGTGCCAGCAGTTCCAGCCGAGCGAGCGGGTATGAGCAGTTCTTC. Its translation is CASSSSRASGYEQFF.

This rearrangement joins TRBV5-6 to TRBJ1-4, with D perhaps TRBD1 (5 bases). CDR3 length: 14 residues. Trimming removed 4 bases at V and 14 bases at J, with 21 bases between. Germline-derived CDR1 and CDR2 are SGHDT and YYEEEE. CDR3 nucleotide sequence: TGTGCCAGCAGCGTCCGGGACGGCCAAGGAAATCTGTTTTTT. Encoded protein: CASSVRDGQGNLFF.

This rearrangement joins TRBV6-5 to TRBJ2-1; D ambiguous. The germline CDR1 and CDR2 sequences are MNHEY and SVGAGI. V dropped 7 bases and J dropped 0 bases, with 7 bases sitting between them. The CDR3 is made up of 13 amino acids. CDR3 nucleotide sequence: TGTGCCAGCAAGGCGGACTCCTACAATGAGCAGTTCTTC. Its translation: CASKADSYNEQFF.